The text below deals with one TCR beta chain. What it recognizes is unknown. A read error may account for a junction end that differs from germline. 5'RACE template switching added a universal primer site and UMIs to TCR cDNA. TCRdb passed the 5' RACE reads through MiXCR, listing each CDR3 protein once. The table lists hundreds of thousands of distinct CDR3 sequences, 8.1% of them singletons, with about 16% in the top ten. The sample comes from a study of T cells after yellow fever vaccination. Background on the study: The SMART-Seq v4 Ultra Low Input method served to prepare the low-cell-number fractions.

Overall study results and limits: A large majority of primary-vaccination clones showed up again after the booster (about 97% CD4, around 88% CD8).

This CDR3 has 16 residues. Germline V gives CDR1 SGHVS, CDR2 FQNEAQ. The sequences come from PBMCs, collected roughly seven weeks after the first yellow fever vaccination. This clonotype was sampled from a man aged 18 to 30 who received the YFV17D yellow fever vaccine. This chain uses TRBV7-8 with TRBJ1-1; D may be TRBD1 (5 bases). The CDR3 region has the DNA TGTGCCAGCGGCTTAGCCCTGGGGGGGTTGAGCACTGAAGCTTTCTTT. Its translation: CASGLALGGLSTEAFF.